These 5 T cell receptor beta chains share one sample of origin, sequenced in a study of blood T cells in healthy people across ages. Sample-barcoded 5' priming and a J-beta primer mix drove a second PCR of about 6 to 12 cycles. TCRdb reprocessed the 5' RACE reads via MiXCR and lists one record per CDR3 protein. The sample contains 600,000 to 850,000 distinct CDR3 sequences, roughly 47% of which appear only once. Source material: blood. These receptors were obtained from a woman aged 55-75 years in good health.

The gene calls are TRBV7-9 and TRBJ1-2; no definite D call. The CDR3 has 14 amino acids. Germline CDR1 SEHNR, CDR2 FQNEAQ (reference sequence). With 1 base removed from V and 2 bases from J, the gap between germline ends came to 8 bases. The CDR3 is CASSLEASNYGYTF. As DNA, the CDR3 is TGTGCCAGCAGCTTAGAGGCCTCAAACTATGGCTACACCTTC.

This clonotype came up a few times. The V and J genes are TRBV7-2 and TRBJ2-7, with 9 bases identical to TRBD1. The CDR3 has 14 residues. The V and J ends lost 0 bases and 6 bases, in that order; junction bases with no gene match: 3. CDR1 and CDR2 (germline): SGHTA, FQGNSA. The CDR3, as DNA: TGTGCCAGCAGCTTAGCCCCGGACAGGGGCGAGCAGTACTTC. It specifies CASSLAPDRGEQYF.

The chain's CDR3 is CASAESGYEQYF. The CDR3 DNA reads TGTGCCAGCGCGGAAAGCGGCTACGAGCAGTACTTC. The chain employs TRBV6-2 or TRBV6-3 and TRBJ2-5, with a weak D call TRBD2 (5 bases). The J call may be wrong; the DNA end is better matched by TRBJ2-7. Germline V CDR1 and CDR2: MNHEY, SVGEGT. This CDR3 is built from 12 residues.

The chain joins TRBV11-1 to TRBJ2-7; 9 nucleotides agree with TRBD2. Unmatched junction bases numbered 9, after V lost 1 base and J lost 5 bases. This CDR3 has 16 amino acids. The germline V gene encodes CDR1 SGHAT and CDR2 FQDESV (reference sequence). This CDR3 reads CASSLGAAGGLNEQYF. The DNA for the CDR3 is TGTGCCAGCAGCTTAGGCGCCGCGGGAGGGCTGAACGAGCAGTACTTC.

In this sample, this clonotype turned up a few times. The junction departs from germline at one end; a sequencing error may be responsible. V is TRBV9 and J is TRBJ1-5, with 8 bases aligning to TRBD1. From germline, CDR1 is SGDLS and CDR2 YYNGEE. The length of the CDR3 is 12 residues. The CDR3 DNA is TGTACCAGGGGGCCAAACAATCAGCCCCAGCATTTT. The encoded protein is CTRGPNNQPQHF.